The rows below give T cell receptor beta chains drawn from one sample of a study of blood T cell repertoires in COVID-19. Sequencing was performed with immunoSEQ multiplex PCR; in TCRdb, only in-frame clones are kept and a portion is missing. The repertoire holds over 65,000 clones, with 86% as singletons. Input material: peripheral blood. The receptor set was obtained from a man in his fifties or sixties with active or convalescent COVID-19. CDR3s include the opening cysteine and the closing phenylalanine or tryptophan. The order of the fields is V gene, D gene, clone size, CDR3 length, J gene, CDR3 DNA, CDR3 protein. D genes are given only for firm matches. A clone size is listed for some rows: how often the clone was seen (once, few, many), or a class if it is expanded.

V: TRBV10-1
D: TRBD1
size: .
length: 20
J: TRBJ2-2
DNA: TGCGCCAGCCGCCGGATTTTGACAGGGGCCCCTTGTGGTGTGACCGGGGAGCTGTTTTTT
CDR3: CASRRILTGAPCGVTGELFF

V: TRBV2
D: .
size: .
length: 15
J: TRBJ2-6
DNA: TGTGCCAGCAGACTACAATTCTCTGGGGCCAACGTCCTGACTTTC
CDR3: CASRLQFSGANVLTF

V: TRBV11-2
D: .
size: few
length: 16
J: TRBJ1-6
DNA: TGTGCCAGCAGTCGTGAACAGGGTACATATAATTCACCCCTCCACTTT
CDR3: CASSREQGTYNSPLHF

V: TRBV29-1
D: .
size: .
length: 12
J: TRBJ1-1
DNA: TGCAGCGTCGCGAGGTGGAACACTGAAGCTTTCTTT
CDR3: CSVARWNTEAFF

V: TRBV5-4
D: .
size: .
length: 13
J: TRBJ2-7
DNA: TGTGCCAGCAGCTTGGAACGGGGGTACGAGCAGTACTTC
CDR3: CASSLERGYEQYF

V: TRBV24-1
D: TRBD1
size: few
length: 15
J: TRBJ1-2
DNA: TGTGCCACCAGTGATCCGTACAGGGGGCATCGTGGCTACACCTTC
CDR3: CATSDPYRGHRGYTF

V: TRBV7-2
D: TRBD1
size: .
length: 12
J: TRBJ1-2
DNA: TGTGCCAGCAGCGCGACAGGGTCATCGGGCACCTTC
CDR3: CASSATGSSGTF

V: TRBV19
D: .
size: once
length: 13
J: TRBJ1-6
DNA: TGTGCCAGTAGTCCAGGGTTTGATTCACCCCTCCACTTT
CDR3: CASSPGFDSPLHF

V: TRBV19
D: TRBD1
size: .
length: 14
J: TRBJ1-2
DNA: TGTGCCAGTACGACGGACAGGGAGGTCTATGGCTACACCTTC
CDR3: CASTTDREVYGYTF

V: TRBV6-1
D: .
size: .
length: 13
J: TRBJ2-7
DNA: TGTGCCAGCAGTTCTGACAGAAACTACGAGCAGTACTTC
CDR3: CASSSDRNYEQYF

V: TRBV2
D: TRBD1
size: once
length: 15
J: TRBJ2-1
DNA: TGTGCCAGCAGTGGAGGACAGGGGGCGTGGAATGAGCAGTTCTTC
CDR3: CASSGGQGAWNEQFF

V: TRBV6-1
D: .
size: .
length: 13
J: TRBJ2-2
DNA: TGTGCCAGCAGTGACGGGGGCACCGGGGAGCTGTTTTTT
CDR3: CASSDGGTGELFF

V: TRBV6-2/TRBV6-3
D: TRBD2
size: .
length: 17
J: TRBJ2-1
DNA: TGTGCCAGCAGTTACTCGATAGCTAGCGGGGGGGCATATGAGCAGTTCTTC
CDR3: CASSYSIASGGAYEQFF

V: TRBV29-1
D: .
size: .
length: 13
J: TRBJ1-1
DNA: TGCAGCGTTGGGGAGGGTAGGGACACTGAAGCTTTCTTT
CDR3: CSVGEGRDTEAFF

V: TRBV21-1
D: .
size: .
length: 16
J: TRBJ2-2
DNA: TGTGCCAGCAGCACGCCCGGATCAGGGCGGGGCGGGGAGCTGTTTTTT
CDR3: CASSTPGSGRGGELFF

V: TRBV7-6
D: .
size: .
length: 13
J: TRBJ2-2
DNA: TGTGCCAGCACCCCGAGCGGTACCGGGGAGCTGTTTTTT
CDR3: CASTPSGTGELFF

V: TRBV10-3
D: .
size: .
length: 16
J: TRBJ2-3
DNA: TGTGCCATCAGTGAGTCGTCCCGAGGGCCTGGTGATACGCAGTATTTT
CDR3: CAISESSRGPGDTQYF

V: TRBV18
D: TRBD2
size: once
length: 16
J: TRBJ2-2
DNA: TGTGCCAGCTCCCAAATCGGGGGGGCCTACACCGGGGAGCTGTTTTTT
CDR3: CASSQIGGAYTGELFF

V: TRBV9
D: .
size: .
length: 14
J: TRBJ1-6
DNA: TGTGCCAGCAGCGTAGACGGAGGGGATTCACCCCTCCACTTT
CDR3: CASSVDGGDSPLHF

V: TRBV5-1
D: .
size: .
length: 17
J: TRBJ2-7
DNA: TGCGCCAGCAGCTTAGCCCCGACAGGCTCAAGCTCCTACGAGCAGTACTTC
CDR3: CASSLAPTGSSSYEQYF

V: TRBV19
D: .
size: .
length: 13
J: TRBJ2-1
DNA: TGTGCCAGTAGTCGACAGGGGAGGGATGAGCAGTTCTTC
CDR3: CASSRQGRDEQFF

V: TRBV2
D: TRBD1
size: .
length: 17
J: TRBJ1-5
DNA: TGTGCCAGCAGACTAATAGGACAGGGGGGTGCAGATCAGCCCCAGCATTTT
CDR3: CASRLIGQGGADQPQHF

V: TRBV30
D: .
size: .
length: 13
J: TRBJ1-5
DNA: TGTGCCTGGCAGGGCAGCCGCAATCAGCCCCAGCATTTT
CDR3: CAWQGSRNQPQHF

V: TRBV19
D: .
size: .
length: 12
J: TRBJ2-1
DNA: TGTGCCTCCGGGACAAAATACAATGAGCAGTTCTTC
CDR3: CASGTKYNEQFF

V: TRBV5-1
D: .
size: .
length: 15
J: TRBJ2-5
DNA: TGCGCCAGCAAGGGGGGGGACAAACTCCAAGAGACCCAGTACTTC
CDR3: CASKGGDKLQETQYF

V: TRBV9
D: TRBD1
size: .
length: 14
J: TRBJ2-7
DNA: TGTGCCAGCATTTTCGGGACAGGGCGGTACGAGCAGTACTTC
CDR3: CASIFGTGRYEQYF